This TCR beta chain was profiled in a study of T cells in narcolepsy. About the research overall: Donors had narcolepsy type 1 or type 2, or were healthy controls. Whole-study results and caveats: In some patient and control memory CD4+ samples, autoreactive clones were absent. Comparing one patient's CSF and blood CD4+ clonotypes highlighted HCRT- and TRIB2-specific autoreactive clonotypes. Autoreactive clonotypes reportedly recurred in blood of same and different patients, not controls.

The germline V and J ends were trimmed by 3 bases and 5 bases, with 4 bases remaining between them. The CDR3 runs to 11 residues. The germline V gene encodes CDR1 SNHLY and CDR2 FYNNEI. Comments on this clone: What it binds is unknown.

Method: immunoSEQ multiplex PCR; TCRdb's copy keeps in-frame clones and lacks some. The data contain fewer than 25,000 clones, over 75% of them singletons. The sequenced sample was memory (CD45RA-) CD4+ T cells from blood. The receptor comes from a human donor in good health. This chain connects TRBV2 to TRBJ2-5; D is uncertain. CDR3 sequence: CASSDRETQYF. The CDR3, as DNA: TGTGCCAGCAGTGACCGGGAGACCCAGTACTTC. The full variable domain, its missing parts supplied by reference TRBV2 and TRBJ2-5, is EPEVTQTPSHQVTQMGQEVILRCVPISNHLYFYWYRQILGQKVEFLVSFYNNEISEKSEIFDDQFSVERPDGSNFTLKIRSTKLEDSAMYFCASSDRETQYFGPGTRLLVL.